Listed below are T cell receptor beta chains from one sample, sequenced in a study of cytomegalovirus exposure and HLA in healthy donors. Generated by immunoSEQ multiplex PCR, the TCRdb table keeps only in-frame clones and is missing some. Of about 200,000 clones in the sample, 75% to 90% are singletons; the top ten hold roughly 0.33%. The sample was PBMCs. The origin of the receptors is a woman between 25 and 40 years old in good health and CMV-seronegative. Each CDR3 is given with its conserved first and last residue. The D gene is left open where the match is weak. Size tells how often a clone was seen (once, few, many) or the class of an expanded clone, and some rows leave it out.

length,size,V,J,D,DNA,CDR3
16,NA,TRBV5-1,TRBJ2-3,TRBD2,TGCGCCAGCAGCTTGCGGGCTAGCGGGAGCACAGATACGCAGTATTTT,CASSLRASGSTDTQYF
15,once,TRBV19,TRBJ2-1,TRBD2,TGTGCCAGTAGTAGGGCGGGGGTCGGTTACAATGAGCAGTTCTTC,CASSRAGVGYNEQFF
16,NA,TRBV5-1,TRBJ2-3,TRBD2,TGCGCCAGCAGCTCAATTAGCGGGGGGGCCGGGGATACGCAGTATTTT,CASSSISGGAGDTQYF
14,NA,TRBV7-8,TRBJ2-3,TRBD2,TGTGCCAGCAGCTCAGGACTAGTTGCAGATACGCAGTATTTT,CASSSGLVADTQYF
15,NA,TRBV7-6,TRBJ2-1,TRBD1,TGTGCCAGCAGCTTAATGGGACAGGGCAACAATGAGCAGTTCTTC,CASSLMGQGNNEQFF
14,once,TRBV6-5,TRBJ2-4,TRBD2,TGTGCCAGCAGTGGGGAGACTAGCGGGGGATTTCAGTACTTC,CASSGETSGGFQYF
14,NA,TRBV5-4,TRBJ1-4,NA,TGTGCCAGCAGCTCCGGACACAGCAATGAAAAACTGTTTTTT,CASSSGHSNEKLFF
16,once,TRBV10-2,TRBJ2-1,TRBD2,TGCGCCAGCAGTGAGTCCCGGACTAGCTCCTACAATGAGCAGTTCTTC,CASSESRTSSYNEQFF
15,NA,TRBV27,TRBJ1-1,NA,TGTGCCAGCAGTTTGGTTGGACGGGGGAGCACTGAAGCTTTCTTT,CASSLVGRGSTEAFF
17,once,TRBV5-6,TRBJ2-2,TRBD2,TGTGCCAGCAGCTTGTTAACTAGCGGGAGGGACACCGGGGAGCTGTTTTTT,CASSLLTSGRDTGELFF
15,once,TRBV7-9,TRBJ2-3,TRBD2,TGTGCCAGCACCGTCCCTGTGACGGGAGGGGATACGCAGTATTTT,CASTVPVTGGDTQYF
15,NA,TRBV28,TRBJ2-2,NA,TGTGCGGCCCAAACCGGCGGAACGAACACCGGGGAGCTGTTTTTT,CAAQTGGTNTGELFF
15,NA,TRBV7-9,TRBJ2-1,TRBD1,TGTGCCAGCAGCCTCCGGACAGGGTCCTACAATGAGCAGTTCTTC,CASSLRTGSYNEQFF
14,NA,TRBV5-4,TRBJ2-7,TRBD2,TGTGCCAGCAGCCTCGGGACTAGCTCCTACGAGCAGTACTTC,CASSLGTSSYEQYF
13,NA,TRBV28,TRBJ2-7,NA,TGTGCCAGCAGTTCGCCGGGTCGGTACGAGCAGTACTTC,CASSSPGRYEQYF
15,NA,TRBV2,TRBJ2-3,TRBD2,TGTGCCAGCTTTTTAGCGGGGGCCTACACAGATACGCAGTATTTT,CASFLAGAYTDTQYF
15,NA,TRBV10-3,TRBJ2-7,TRBD2,TGTGCCATCCGATCCACTAGCGGGAGCCTCTACGAGCAGTACTTC,CAIRSTSGSLYEQYF
15,NA,TRBV7-6,TRBJ2-1,NA,TGTGCCAGCAGCTTAGCCCCGGGACTGGGGGGTGAGCAGTTCTTC,CASSLAPGLGGEQFF
12,NA,TRBV19,TRBJ2-1,NA,TGTGCCAGTAGTATAGGCGGGAATGAGCAGTTCTTC,CASSIGGNEQFF
15,NA,TRBV9,TRBJ2-2,TRBD1,TGTGCCAGCAGCGTCCGGGACAGGGACACCGGGGAGCTGTTTTTT,CASSVRDRDTGELFF
16,NA,TRBV9,TRBJ2-2,TRBD2,TGTGCCAGCAGCGTAGGACTAGCGCGTTCTTCCGGGGAGCTGTTTTTT,CASSVGLARSSGELFF
15,NA,TRBV19,TRBJ2-7,TRBD2,TGTGCCAGTAGTACCCAGCGGGAGGCGGGTTACGAGCAGTACTTC,CASSTQREAGYEQYF
14,NA,TRBV18,TRBJ2-1,TRBD2,TGTGCCAGCTCATCAACTAGCGAGAACAATGAGCAGTTCTTC,CASSSTSENNEQFF
14,NA,TRBV29-1,TRBJ2-3,TRBD2,TGCAGCGTCCTAGCGGGAGTGGGTCCAGATACGCAGTATTTT,CSVLAGVGPDTQYF
12,NA,TRBV11-2,TRBJ1-1,NA,TGTGCCAGCAGCTCGGGTCCGTTGGCGGCTTTCTTT,CASSSGPLAAFF
16,NA,TRBV7-7,TRBJ2-3,TRBD2,TGTGCTAGCAGCCCCCGACTAGCGGGAGGGTTCGATACGCAGTATTTT,CASSPRLAGGFDTQYF
15,NA,TRBV5-1,TRBJ2-2,TRBD2,TGCGCCAGCAGGGGACTAGCGACGAACACCGGGGAGCTGTTTTTT,CASRGLATNTGELFF
13,NA,TRBV7-9,TRBJ1-2,TRBD1,TGTGCCAGCAGCTTTAGGACAGGGGGAGGCTACACCTTC,CASSFRTGGGYTF
15,NA,TRBV28,TRBJ1-2,NA,TGTGCCAGCAGTTGGGCGGGGGGCAGGAGCTATGGCTACACCTTC,CASSWAGGRSYGYTF
13,NA,TRBV7-3,TRBJ2-1,TRBD2,TGTGCCAGCCGTGAAGCGGGAAGTTCTGAGCAGTTCTTC,CASREAGSSEQFF
14,once,TRBV7-3,TRBJ2-7,TRBD2,TGTGCCAGCAGCTCCGGGGGGGGGATCTACGAGCAGTACTTC,CASSSGGGIYEQYF
15,NA,TRBV4-2,TRBJ2-7,TRBD2,TGTGCCAGCAGCCCCCCCGGACTAGGGACCTACGAGCAGTACTTC,CASSPPGLGTYEQYF
14,NA,TRBV5-3,TRBJ2-7,TRBD1,TGTGCCAGAAGTTGTACCCGGGACAGCTACGAGCAGTACTTC,CARSCTRDSYEQYF
14,once,TRBV27,TRBJ1-4,NA,TGTGCCAGCACTCGATGGCCAACTAATGAAAAACTGTTTTTT,CASTRWPTNEKLFF
13,NA,TRBV28,TRBJ2-3,NA,TGTGCCAGCAGAGCAACCAGCACAGATACGCAGTATTTT,CASRATSTDTQYF
13,NA,TRBV9,TRBJ2-5,NA,TGTGCCAGCAGCCCCCGGGTCCAAGAGACCCAGTACTTC,CASSPRVQETQYF
12,NA,TRBV2,TRBJ2-5,NA,TGTGCCAGCACGAGCTCGAAAGAGACCCAGTACTTC,CASTSSKETQYF
12,NA,TRBV9,TRBJ1-2,NA,TGTGCCAGCAGCTCTCAGGACTATGGCTACACCTTC,CASSSQDYGYTF
11,NA,TRBV6-1,TRBJ2-3,NA,TGTGCCAGCGCCAGGGACTATACGCAGTATTTT,CASARDYTQYF
12,NA,TRBV7-9,TRBJ1-2,NA,TGTGCCAGCAGCCGAACAGGGCTGGGCTACACCTTC,CASSRTGLGYTF
19,NA,TRBV19,TRBJ2-1,TRBD2,TGTGCCAGTAGTTCCGCCGGGACTAGCAACCAAGGCCCCTACAATGAGCAGTTCTTC,CASSSAGTSNQGPYNEQFF
14,NA,TRBV28,TRBJ1-2,NA,TGTGCCAGCACCTTAGAGGGAATTAACTATGGCTACACCTTC,CASTLEGINYGYTF
13,NA,TRBV29-1,TRBJ2-3,NA,TGCAGCGTGGTAGCGATTAGCACAGATACGCAGTATTTT,CSVVAISTDTQYF
14,NA,TRBV19,TRBJ2-1,NA,TGTGCCAGTAGTCCGCCATGGGGGACTTATGAGCAGTTCTTC,CASSPPWGTYEQFF